This T cell receptor (beta chain) originates from a study of STAT5B mutations in CD4+ large granular lymphocyte leukemia. Overall study results and limits: 8/27 top patient clones versus 2/35 control clones were TRBV06-family. Data were not HLA-matched across samples. CD4-sorted patient repertoires seemed more clonal than healthy CD4+ repertoires. No patients shared main leukemic clonotypes, though 25% to 30% appeared at low frequency elsewhere.

V gave up 3 bases and J gave up 7 bases, with 13 bases separating them. The germline CDR1 and CDR2 sequences are SGHRS and YFSETQ. The CDR3 is 14 amino acids. The method was immunoSEQ multiplex PCR; TCRdb's version includes in-frame clones alone and lacks a portion of them. The sample has fewer than 40,000 clones; 85% to 90% are singletons. As for this clone: The antigen remains unidentified.

The source material was CD4+ T cells from blood buffy coats. The V gene is TRBV5-1, the J gene TRBJ2-2, with D perhaps TRBD1 (6 bases). This receptor was identified in a human donor in good health. CDR3: CASSSGTGFGELFF. The CDR3 DNA is TGCGCCAGCAGCTCGGGAACAGGGTTCGGGGAGCTGTTTTTT.